Presented here are 23 T cell receptor beta chains from one specimen sequenced in a study of T cell responses to AZD1222 COVID-19 vaccine (dated by TCRdb to about 2021). The time point tag for this specimen amounts to: baseline before first vaccination. Libraries were constructed by the immunoSEQ multiplex PCR assay. TCRdb obtained this table from immuneACCESS and retained in-frame rearrangements with V and J assigned. These tables miss some clones; where compared with another copy, unresolved V genes account for less than half of the shortfall, and the remainder is unexplained. The sample has 110,000 or so clones on record, over 75% of them singletons. Approximately 8.8% of the sample rests with the top ten. Sequencing was performed on peripheral blood, taken on day 0 of AZD1222 vaccination. These TCRs come from an adult in good health.

This chain connects TRBV6-5 to TRBJ2-7, with 10 bases aligning to TRBD1. The V gene's germline CDR1 is MNHEY and CDR2 SVGAGI. The CDR3 totals 14 residues. The V and J ends lost 7 bases and 3 bases, in that order; junction bases with no gene match: 6. CDR3 DNA sequence: TGTGCCAGCACCAGAGGGACAGGGGTCTACGAGCAGTACTTC. As protein: CASTRGTGVYEQYF.

This clone came up a few times. This sequence joins TRBV2 and TRBJ2-7; 7 bases are a match to TRBD2. The CDR3 contains 15 residues. CDR1 is SNHLY and CDR2 is FYNNEI in the germline V gene. V lost 7 bases to trimming and J lost 2 bases; unmatched junction nucleotides: 11. The CDR3, as DNA: TGTGCCAGCATAGAACCGGGACTAACTACCTACGAGCAGTACTTC. Translating it yields CASIEPGLTTYEQYF. The variable domain in full, completed from reference TRBV2 and TRBJ2-7, reads EPEVTQTPSHQVTQMGQEVILRCVPISNHLYFYWYRQILGQKVEFLVSFYNNEISEKSEIFDDQFSVERPDGSNFTLKIRSTKLEDSAMYFCASIEPGLTTYEQYFGPGTRLTVT.

The chain recombines TRBV30 with TRBJ1-2; D remains ambiguous. Trimming pared 6 bases from V and 0 bases from J, leaving 14 bases between. Germline lookup yields CDR1 GTSNPN and CDR2 SVGIG (reference sequence). The CDR3 is 14 residues long. The CDR3 loop is CACSKGGANYGYTF. Written as DNA, the CDR3 is TGTGCCTGTTCTAAAGGAGGAGCTAACTATGGCTACACCTTC. Full variable domain (missing parts from reference TRBV30 and TRBJ1-2): SQTIHQWPATLVQPVGSPLSLECTVEGTSNPNLYWYRQAAGRGLQLLFYSVGIGQISSEVPQNLSASRPQDRQFILSSKKLLLSDSGFYLCACSKGGANYGYTFGSGTRLTVV.

The chain recombines TRBV21-1 with TRBJ2-1. TRBV21-1 represents a pseudogene. This CDR3 region has 16 residues. CDR3 sequence: CASQGVPGDTYNEQFF. CDR3 nucleotides: TGTGCCAGCCAGGGCGTCCCGGGGGACACCTACAATGAGCAGTTCTTC.

The rearrangement joins TRBV7-8 to TRBJ1-5; 9 bases map to TRBD1. The V segment lost 5 bases and the J segment 2 bases; nucleotides outside the gene matches: 4. Looked up from germline, CDR1 is SGHVS and CDR2 is FQNEAQ. The CDR3 spans 15 residues. The CDR3 nucleotides read TGTGCCAGCAGCAAGGGGACAGGGCGCAATCAGCCCCAGCATTTT. As protein: CASSKGTGRNQPQHF.

The chain is built from TRBV24-1 and TRBJ1-1, with D perhaps matching TRBD1 (6 bases). Per germline, CDR1 KGHDR and CDR2 SFDVKD. CDR3 length equals 13 residues. The V and J ends lost 6 bases and 6 bases respectively, with 13 bases between them. The CDR3 DNA is TGTGCCACCAGTTCCCGGGGGGCCTCTGAAGCTTTCTTT. Its protein product is CATSSRGASEAFF.

The chain uses TRBV10-3 and TRBJ2-1, with 9 nucleotides matching TRBD2. The germline gives CDR1 ENHRY, CDR2 SYGVKD. CDR3 length: 17 residues. J gave up 6 bases and V 2 bases, and 11 bases lay outside the gene matches. The CDR3 loop is CAISEPSRGGGANEQFF. In DNA, the CDR3 is TGTGCCATCAGTGAGCCCTCAAGAGGCGGGGGGGCCAATGAGCAGTTCTTC.

This chain uses TRBV7-2 with TRBJ2-1, with 10 bases matching TRBD2. Germline assignment: CDR1 SGHTA and CDR2 FQGNSA. V gave up 4 bases and J gave up 6 bases; unmatched junction bases: 6. The CDR3 has 15 amino acids. The CDR3 nucleotides are TGTGCCAGCAGCTGGACTAGCGGCACTTTCAATGAGCAGTTCTTC. It translates to CASSWTSGTFNEQFF.

The V and J genes are TRBV11-3 and TRBJ2-2; 8 bases agree with TRBD2. The ends lost 7 bases at V and 7 bases at J; junction bases unmatched: 8. Germline CDR1 reads SGHNT; CDR2 reads YENEEA. The CDR3 consists of 14 residues. The CDR3, as DNA: TGTGCCAGCACGGGGGGGACCGTGTTCGGGGAGCTGTTTTTT. Translating gives CASTGGTVFGELFF.

V usage is TRBV2 and J usage is TRBJ1-1; D ambiguous. Trimming took 3 bases from V and 7 from J, leaving 9 bases between them. The CDR3 consists of 12 residues. The germline V gene has CDR1 SNHLY and CDR2 FYNNEI. Written as DNA, the CDR3 is TGTGCCAGCAGTGATTACGGGGATGAAGCTTTCTTT. This translates into CASSDYGDEAFF. The entire variable domain, with the rest obtained from reference TRBV2 and TRBJ1-1, is as follows: EPEVTQTPSHQVTQMGQEVILRCVPISNHLYFYWYRQILGQKVEFLVSFYNNEISEKSEIFDDQFSVERPDGSNFTLKIRSTKLEDSAMYFCASSDYGDEAFFGQGTRLTVV.

The CDR3 loop is CASSYSGQGAETQYF. CDR3 DNA sequence: TGTGCCAGCAGTTACTCCGGACAGGGTGCGGAGACCCAGTACTTC. The chain uses TRBV6-5 and TRBJ2-5, with 8 bases identical to TRBD1. Looked up from germline, CDR1 is MNHEY and CDR2 is SVGAGI. With V trimmed by 0 bases and J by 5 bases, 5 bases remained unmatched. CDR3 size: 15 residues.

The genes are TRBV30 and TRBJ2-1, with 7 bases fitting TRBD1. The germline CDR1 and CDR2 sequences are GTSNPN and SVGIG (reference sequence). This CDR3 has 13 residues. J was trimmed by 8 bases and V by 3 bases; bases with no gene match: 7. Here the CDR3 reads CAWRDDRAHEQFF. Here the CDR3 DNA reads TGTGCCTGGAGAGATGACAGGGCGCATGAGCAGTTCTTC.

The chain combines TRBV28 with TRBJ1-2; D is unresolved. Germline V CDR1 and CDR2: MDHEN, SYDVKM. The CDR3 has 11 residues. V was clipped by 8 bases and J by 5 bases, with 9 bases between them. The CDR3 spells CASRLSYGYTF. CDR3 sequence (DNA): TGTGCCAGCCGACTCTCTTATGGCTACACCTTC.

This clone was counted between two and nine times. The V and J genes are TRBV4-1 and TRBJ2-7; 8 bases match TRBD1. Trimming at V came to 1 base and at J to 3 bases, leaving 5 bases not matched to a gene. The CDR3 has 15 residues. Germline V lookup: CDR1 MGHRA, CDR2 YSYEKL. The CDR3 DNA reads TGCGCCAGCAGCCAAGGGGACAGGAGGAACTACGAGCAGTACTTC. This encodes CASSQGDRRNYEQYF.

J is TRBJ1-1 and V is TRBV5-4; 7 nucleotides agree with TRBD1. There are 14 residues in the CDR3. Germline trimming cut 5 bases from V and 3 bases from J; bases unmatched to any gene: 7. The germline V gene encodes CDR1 SGHNT and CDR2 YYREEE (reference sequence). CDR3 nucleotide sequence: TGTGCCAGCAGACCCCGACAGGGAGACACTGAAGCTTTCTTT. This gives the protein CASRPRQGDTEAFF.

The V and J genes are TRBV4-1 and TRBJ1-5; D is uncertain. The ends were cut back, 0 bases at V and 4 bases at J, with 7 bases in the middle. Germline assignment: CDR1 MGHRA and CDR2 YSYEKL. This CDR3 region has 14 residues. CDR3 residues: CASSQERLNQPQHF. As DNA, the CDR3 is TGCGCCAGCAGCCAAGAAAGACTTAATCAGCCCCAGCATTTT.

The gene calls are TRBV27 and TRBJ2-7, with 14 positions matching TRBD2. CDR1 and CDR2 from the germline V gene are MNHEY and SMNVEV (reference sequence). J lost 0 bases, V lost 8 bases, and 6 bases had no gene match. This CDR3 is 16 amino acids long. DNA of the CDR3: TGTGCCAGCGCGGGACTAGCGGGGGTGAACTCCTACGAGCAGTACTTC. Its translation: CASAGLAGVNSYEQYF.

In DNA, the CDR3 is TGTGCCAGCAGTTTCGCAGGGTACACTGAAGCTTTCTTT. Encoded protein: CASSFAGYTEAFF. The chain joins TRBV28 to TRBJ1-1; a possible D gene is TRBD1 (5 bases). Trimming left V 3 bases short and J 3 bases short, with 8 bases between. Germline V gene lookup returns CDR1 MDHEN and CDR2 SYDVKM. The CDR3 runs 13 residues.

V gene TRBV15 combines with J gene TRBJ1-3; D uncertain. Germline loops: CDR1 LNHNV, CDR2 YYDKDF (reference sequence). Trimming removed 5 bases at V and 4 bases at J, with 9 bases between. This CDR3 is 13 amino acids long. The CDR3 coding sequence is TGTGCCACCAGCCTCCTTGGCGGAAACACCATATATTTT. Translation: CATSLLGGNTIYF.

V and J are TRBV30 and TRBJ1-3; no definite D call. V was shortened by 3 bases and J by 4 bases, with 10 bases between the two germline ends. Germline CDR1 and CDR2: GTSNPN and SVGIG (reference sequence). CDR3 size: 13 residues. The CDR3 sequence is CAWSYLSGNTIYF. CDR3 DNA sequence: TGTGCCTGGAGCTACTTGTCGGGAAACACCATATATTTT.

This clone was seen once. This chain uses TRBV19 with TRBJ1-1; 7 bases align to TRBD1. The CDR3 runs 15 residues. Germline CDR1 is LNHDA and CDR2 is SQIVND (reference sequence). Trimming took 3 bases from V and 0 from J; bases not matched to a gene: 4. CDR3 amino acids: CASSMQGEMNTEAFF. The CDR3, as DNA: TGTGCCAGTAGTATGCAGGGGGAGATGAACACTGAAGCTTTCTTT.

The chain couples TRBV20-1 to TRBJ1-1, with a possible D match to TRBD1 (5 bases). Germline values: CDR1 DFQATT, CDR2 SNEGSKA (reference sequence). Between the trimmed V and J ends, which lost 3 bases and 0 bases, there was a span of 8 bases. The CDR3 runs 13 residues. CDR3 sequence reads: CSASKGMNTEAFF. CDR3 nucleotide sequence: TGCAGTGCTAGTAAGGGGATGAACACTGAAGCTTTCTTT.

The rearrangement joins TRBV5-4 to TRBJ2-7; 12 positions match TRBD1. V lost 0 bases and J lost 4; bases outside the gene matches: 8. Germline V lookup: CDR1 SGHNT, CDR2 YYREEE (reference sequence). CDR3 size: 17 residues. The CDR3 spells CASSLGGPGQGAYEQYF. The DNA of the CDR3 is TGTGCCAGCAGCTTGGGCGGTCCGGGACAGGGGGCATACGAGCAGTACTTC.